This record looks at one T cell receptor beta chain sequence and its context. What it recognizes is unknown. The PCR ran on 60 Vbeta and 13 Jbeta primers. Original handling: There were about 80 million unique TCR beta chains by a later count, and approximately 11 million of them were shared. Data came from immunoSEQ multiplex PCR; TCRdb stores just in-frame clones and leaves some out. D and trimming were read from the DNA, whereas the V and J calls and clone size are those reported in that table. Of about 110,000 clones listed, about two thirds are singletons. The data originate from a study of cytomegalovirus exposure and HLA in healthy donors. Study-level findings and limits: A list of 150 or so TCR beta chains associated with cytomegalovirus was given.

This CDR3 region has 16 residues. V dropped 0 bases and J dropped 4; count of bases not matched to a gene: 8. Germline CDR1 is MNHNY and CDR2 is SVGAGI (reference sequence). V is TRBV6-6 and J is TRBJ2-7; 8 nucleotides align to TRBD1. This receptor was obtained from a boy aged 5-17 years in good health and CMV-seronegative. The sample was PBMCs. The CDR3 bases are TGTGCCAGCAGTTACTCCCCGGGACAGGAATTTTACGAGCAGTACTTC. Translating gives CASSYSPGQEFYEQYF.